Listed below are T cell receptor beta chains from one sample, sequenced in a study of T cells in Graves' hyperthyroidism and ophthalmopathy. TCRdb re-called the multiplex PCR reads through MiXCR, storing one row per CDR3 protein. The sample includes 500,000 or so distinct CDR3 sequences, over 15% of them seen just once. Material: blood. All receptors come from a woman aged 18-30 years with Graves' ophthalmopathy. Each CDR3 is given with its conserved first and last residue. A D gene is named only where the DNA matches it firmly. Where a row states a size, it is once, few, many or the class of an expanded clone; other rows omit it.

d_call	v_call	clone_size	j_call	cdr3_aa	cdr3_nt
.	TRBV20-1	.	TRBJ2-2	CSAREGNTGELFF	TGCAGTGCTAGAGAGGGGAACACCGGGGAGCTGTTTTTT
.	TRBV4-1	.	TRBJ1-4	CASSPITNEKLFF	TGCGCCAGCAGCCCGATAACTAATGAAAAACTGTTTTTT
.	TRBV11-2	.	TRBJ2-7	CASSQERLTGDEQYF	TGCGCCAGCAGCCAAGAGAGACTAACGGGCGACGAGCAGTACTTC
.	TRBV6-1	many	TRBJ1-5	CASSEATAYEPQHF	TGTGCCAGCAGTGAAGCTACCGCGTATGAGCCCCAGCATTTT
TRBD1	TRBV28	many	TRBJ1-6	CASRLRFQGESPLHF	TGTGCCAGCAGGTTAAGGTTTCAGGGGGAGTCACCCCTCCACTTT
.	TRBV25-1	.	TRBJ1-6	CASSEPGGNSPLHF	TGTGCCAGCAGTGAACCGGGAGGTAATTCACCCCTCCACTTT
.	TRBV30	few	TRBJ2-3	CAVETMDTQYF	TGTGCCGTAGAAACCATGGATACGCAGTATTTT
TRBD1	TRBV11-2	.	TRBJ2-6	CASSLGQGLSSGANVLTF	TGTGCCAGCAGCTTAGGACAGGGGCTATCCTCTGGGGCCAACGTCCTGACTTTC
.	TRBV7-6	many	TRBJ2-7	CASSLETGASYEQYF	TGTGCCAGCAGCCTAGAGACTGGGGCCTCCTACGAGCAGTACTTC
TRBD1	TRBV6-2/TRBV6-3	.	TRBJ2-1	CASSQGDSYNEQFF	TGTGCCAGCAGTCAGGGGGACTCCTACAATGAGCAGTTCTTC
.	TRBV7-2	few	TRBJ1-4	CASSYGVNEKLFF	TGTGCCAGCAGCTACGGGGTTAATGAAAAACTGTTTTTT
.	TRBV18	once	TRBJ1-2	CASSPPQGHNYGYTF	TGTGCCAGCTCACCACCGCAGGGACATAACTATGGCTACACCTTC
TRBD2	TRBV19	few	TRBJ2-7	CASNSGGNYEQYF	TGTGCCAGTAACAGCGGGGGTAACTACGAGCAGTACTTC
.	TRBV6-2/TRBV6-3	many	TRBJ2-1	CATHRALIGNEQFF	TGTGCCACCCACCGGGCCCTCATCGGCAATGAGCAGTTCTTC
TRBD1	TRBV27	many	TRBJ1-5	CASSLYGQGDEPQHF	TGTGCCAGCAGTTTATATGGACAGGGGGATGAGCCCCAGCATTTT
.	TRBV20-1	.	TRBJ2-5	CSALGPETQYF	TGCAGTGCCCTGGGACCAGAGACCCAGTACTTC
.	TRBV20-1	.	TRBJ1-1	CSATDTGRLTEAFF	TGCAGTGCTACCGACACGGGCCGTCTCACTGAAGCTTTCTTT
TRBD2	TRBV6-2/TRBV6-3	many	TRBJ2-7	CASRGSGGPYEQYF	TGTGCCAGCAGAGGTAGCGGGGGACCCTACGAGCAGTACTTC